Below, 9 T cell receptor beta chains from the same sample are listed, as sequenced in a study of blood T cells in healthy people across ages. A J-beta primer mix and a sample-barcoded 5' primer were used in a second PCR of roughly 6 to 11 cycles. TCRdb re-derived calls from the 5' RACE reads in MiXCR, one entry per CDR3 protein. Among about 1,600,000 distinct CDR3 sequences, around two fifths were seen once, and the ten largest hold 7% to 9.5%. The sample was blood. All receptors derive from a woman between 18 and 29 years old in good health.

This chain connects TRBV20-1 to TRBJ1-2; D possibly corresponds to TRBD1 (5 bases). V lost 6 bases and J 0 bases, leaving 17 bases between the germline ends. Germline CDR1 and CDR2: DFQATT and SNEGSKA (reference sequence). There are 15 residues in the CDR3. CDR3 bases: TGCAGTGCCCCCGGGACGGATTCAGCTAACTATGGCTACACCTTC. It translates to CSAPGTDSANYGYTF.

This clonotype appeared once. This chain connects TRBV12-3 or TRBV12-4 to TRBJ1-1, with TRBD1 matching over 7 bases. The CDR3 spans 16 residues. V lost 5 bases to trimming and J lost 1 base; unmatched junction nucleotides: 10. CDR3 DNA sequence: TGTGCCAGCAGTCCTAGGGAGACAGGGACGAACACTGAAGCTTTCTTT. Protein product: CASSPRETGTNTEAFF.

This chain uses TRBV6-5 with TRBJ2-5; the match to TRBD2 covers 16 bases. V gave up 8 bases and J gave up 3 bases; unmatched junction bases: 9. The CDR3 is 17 residues long. Per the germline V gene, CDR1 is MNHEY and CDR2 is SVGAGI. The CDR3 nucleotides are TGTGCCAGCCCCGGGACTAGCGGGAGGGGTTGGAAAGAGACCCAGTACTTC. This sequence encodes CASPGTSGRGWKETQYF.

This clonotype was counted a few times. The chain joins TRBV2 to TRBJ2-5; TRBD2 aligns across 8 bases. Germline CDR1 and CDR2: SNHLY and FYNNEI. The CDR3 consists of 16 residues. Trimming removed 4 bases from V and 11 bases from J; junction bases left unmatched: 18. DNA for the CDR3: TGTGCCAGCAGTGGAGACCCGACTAGCGAACTGAATGAGCAGTACTTC. It is translated as CASSGDPTSELNEQYF.

With regard to this clonotype: Compared with germline, one end of the junction differs, possibly owing to a read error. This rearrangement joins TRBV29-1 to TRBJ1-1; D not certain. There are 11 residues in the CDR3. CDR1 is SQVTM and CDR2 is ANQGSEA in the germline V gene. The CDR3 region is CSARANTVAFF. The CDR3 region has the DNA TGCAGCGCCCGGGCGAACACTGTAGCTTTCTTT.

The table lists this clonotype with a few counts. The chain has TRBV20-1 and TRBJ2-3, with 7 bases that match TRBD1. Germline trimming cut 3 bases from V and 3 bases from J; bases unmatched to any gene: 6. This CDR3 is 14 amino acids long. From germline, CDR1 is DFQATT and CDR2 SNEGSKA (reference sequence). Here the CDR3 reads CSARVPGQTDTQYF. CDR3 sequence (DNA): TGCAGTGCTAGGGTCCCGGGACAGACAGATACGCAGTATTTT.

The chain is built from TRBV20-1 and TRBJ2-4; 9 bases map to TRBD2. V shed 0 bases and J 13 bases; nucleotides not matched to a gene: 13. CDR3 length equals 15 residues. Germline CDR1 is DFQATT and CDR2 is SNEGSKA (reference sequence). The DNA of the CDR3 is TGCAGTGCTAGAGATGGCCTAGCGGGAAGTGGGTCGCAGTACTTC. Translating gives CSARDGLAGSGSQYF.

The chain carries TRBV27 and TRBJ1-5; 8 nucleotides agree with TRBD1. Germline V lookup: CDR1 MNHEY, CDR2 SMNVEV (reference sequence). The CDR3 length is 15 residues. V lost 5 bases, J lost 5 bases, and 8 bases stayed unmatched. The CDR3 nucleotides read TGTGCCAGCAGTCCGGGCAGGGGGCTCTATCAGCCCCAGCATTTT. This codes for CASSPGRGLYQPQHF.

The J gene is TRBJ1-2, the V gene TRBV20-1; maybe TRBD1 (6 bases). Deletions cut 5 bases from V and 2 bases from J, with 15 bases between. In germline, CDR1 is DFQATT, CDR2 SNEGSKA (reference sequence). The CDR3 spans 14 residues. CDR3: CSAPVTGKNYGYTF. CDR3 nucleotides: TGCAGTGCTCCGGTCACAGGGAAGAACTATGGCTACACCTTC.